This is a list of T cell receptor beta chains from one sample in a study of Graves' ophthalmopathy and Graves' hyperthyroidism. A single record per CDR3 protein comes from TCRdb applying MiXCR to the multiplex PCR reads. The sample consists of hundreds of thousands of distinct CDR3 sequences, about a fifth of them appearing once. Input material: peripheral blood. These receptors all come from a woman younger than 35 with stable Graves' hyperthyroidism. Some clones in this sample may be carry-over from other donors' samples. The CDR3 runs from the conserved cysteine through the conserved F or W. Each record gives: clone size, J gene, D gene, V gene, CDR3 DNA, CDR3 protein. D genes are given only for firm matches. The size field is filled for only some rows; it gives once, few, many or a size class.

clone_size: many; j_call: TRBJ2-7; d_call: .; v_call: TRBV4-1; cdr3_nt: TGCGCCAGCAGCCACCCCGTTAGCGCTCAATACGAGCAGTACTTC; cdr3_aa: CASSHPVSAQYEQYF
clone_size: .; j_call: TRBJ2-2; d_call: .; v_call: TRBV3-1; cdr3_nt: TGTGCCAGCAGCCCGGAGGCAGGCTTATCCACCGGGGAGCTGTGTTTT; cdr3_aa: CASSPEAGLSTGELCF
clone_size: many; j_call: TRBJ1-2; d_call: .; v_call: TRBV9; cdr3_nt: TGTGCCAGCAGTGTAAGGCAGGGGCTCTATGGCTACACCTTC; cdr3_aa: CASSVRQGLYGYTF
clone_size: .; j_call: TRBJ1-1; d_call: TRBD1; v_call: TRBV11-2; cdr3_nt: TGTGCCAGCAGCTTCGGGACAGGGGGCGTATGGACTGAAGCTTTCTTT; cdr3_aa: CASSFGTGGVWTEAFF
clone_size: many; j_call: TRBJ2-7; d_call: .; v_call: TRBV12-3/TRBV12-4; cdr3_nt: TGTGCCAGCAGCCGAGGCCTGGACGAGCAGTACTTC; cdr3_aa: CASSRGLDEQYF
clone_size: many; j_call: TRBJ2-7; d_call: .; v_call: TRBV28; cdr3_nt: TGTGCCAGCAGTTTACTGGCCAGGAGGTCCTACGAGCAGTACTTC; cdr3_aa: CASSLLARRSYEQYF
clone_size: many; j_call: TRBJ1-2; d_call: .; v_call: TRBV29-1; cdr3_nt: TGCAGCGTTGAACGGCACCTTTATGGCTACACCTTC; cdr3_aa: CSVERHLYGYTF
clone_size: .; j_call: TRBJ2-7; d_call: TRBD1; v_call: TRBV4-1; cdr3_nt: TGCGCCAGCAGCCCACCCGGTGGCAGGGGGCGAGGCGAGCAGTACTTC; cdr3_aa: CASSPPGGRGRGEQYF
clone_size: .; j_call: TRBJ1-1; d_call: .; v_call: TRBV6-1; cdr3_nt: TGTGCCAGCAGTCCTACAGACCAGAACACTGAAGCTTTCTTT; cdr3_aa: CASSPTDQNTEAFF
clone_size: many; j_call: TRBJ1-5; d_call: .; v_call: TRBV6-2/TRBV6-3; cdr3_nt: TGTGCCAGCAGTTGGGACCCCGACCAGCCCCAGCATTTT; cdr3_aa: CASSWDPDQPQHF
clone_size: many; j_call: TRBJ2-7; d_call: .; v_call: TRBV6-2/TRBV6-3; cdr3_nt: TGTGCCAGCAGTTTTAACCCAGGGGAGAGTGAAGACGAGCAGTACTTC; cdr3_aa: CASSFNPGESEDEQYF
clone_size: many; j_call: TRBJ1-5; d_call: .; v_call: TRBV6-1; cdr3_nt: TGTGCCACCGTTTCGGACAACGGCAATCAGCCCCAGCATTTT; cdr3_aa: CATVSDNGNQPQHF